This TCR beta chain is from a study of read filtering for tumor transcriptome and immune sequencing. Many counts were recorded for this clonotype. V gave up 4 bases and J gave up 6 bases, with 9 bases separating them. The CDR3 loop spans 13 amino acids. CDR1 is MNHNY, CDR2 SVGAGI, per germline (reference sequence). Molecular barcoded adaptors covering alpha/delta and beta/gamma chains were used on approximately 400 ng RNA. TCRdb called the reads again in MiXCR, with one record for every CDR3 protein. The repertoire consists of tens of thousands of distinct CDR3 sequences, with around 21% occurring once and the leading ten covering over 12%.

The chain has TRBV6-6 and TRBJ2-2; D gene ambiguous. Sample: a population of CD138-negative cells sorted from bone marrow. The sequence derives from a donor at least 40 years old with multiple myeloma. The CDR3 DNA follows: TGTGCCAGCAGTTCCGGCGACTCCGGGGAGCTGTTTTTT. Its translation is CASSSGDSGELFF.